The rows below give T cell receptor beta chains drawn from one sample of a study of vaccination and CD4 T cells after COVID-19. What these receptors recognize is not known. TCRdb redid the calling of the PCR reads with MiXCR, one entry per CDR3 protein. The sample includes about 20,000 distinct CDR3 sequences, approximately 50% seen only once; the top ten take 16%. Sequencing was performed on CD4+ T cells from blood, cultured in vitro. These receptors were taken from a human donor who had recovered from COVID-19. CDR3s include the opening cysteine and the closing phenylalanine or tryptophan. A D gene is named only where the DNA matches it firmly. Expanded clones get a size class; other rows say once, few or many, or leave the size out.

cdr3_nt cdr3_aa j_call d_call clone_size v_call
TGCAGTGCTCGACAGGGAATAGACAATCAGCCCCAGCATTTT CSARQGIDNQPQHF TRBJ1-5 TRBD1 - TRBV20-1
TGCAGTGCTAGAGATCGGGTCCGCACGGAGAATTCACCCCTCCACTTT CSARDRVRTENSPLHF TRBJ1-6 - - TRBV20-1
TGTGCCAGATCGACAGGAGATAGCAATCAGCCCCAGCATTTT CARSTGDSNQPQHF TRBJ1-5 - - TRBV27
TGTGCCAGTGCCCTGGGTGGACAGGGACATGAAAAACTGTTTTTT CASALGGQGHEKLFF TRBJ1-4 TRBD1 once TRBV19
TGCAGTGCTCACAGGGATGCCAAAAACATTCAGTACTTC CSAHRDAKNIQYF TRBJ2-4 - - TRBV20-1
TGCAGTGCTAGGGAAGGGAACACTGAAGCTTTCTTT CSAREGNTEAFF TRBJ1-1 - - TRBV20-1
TGCAGTGCGCCACTAGCGGGCCCATTCCAAGAGACCCAGTACTTC CSAPLAGPFQETQYF TRBJ2-5 TRBD2 - TRBV20-1
TGTGCCAGCACGGAGGGGGGGGACAAAAACATTCAGTACTTC CASTEGGDKNIQYF TRBJ2-4 - - TRBV18
TGTGCCAGCTCACCACTTGCGTCACTTCAGTACTTC CASSPLASLQYF TRBJ2-4 - - TRBV18
TGTGCCAGCAGGCGACAGGACTGGAGTTCACCCCTCCACTTT CASRRQDWSSPLHF TRBJ1-6 - - TRBV6-2/TRBV6-3
TGTGCCAGCAGTTTATGGAGTGTGACAGCCGAAGACTACACCTTC CASSLWSVTAEDYTF TRBJ1-2 - few TRBV28
TGTGCCAGCAGCTTTGGCGGGGCATTGAACACTGAAGCTTTCTTT CASSFGGALNTEAFF TRBJ1-1 - - TRBV5-4
TGTGCCAGCAGCCCAGCGGGAGAACCGACAGATACGCAGTATTTT CASSPAGEPTDTQYF TRBJ2-3 TRBD2 few TRBV25-1
TGCAGCGTTAGCCGGACAGGGCAAGAGACCCAGTACTTC CSVSRTGQETQYF TRBJ2-5 TRBD1 - TRBV29-1
TGCAGTGCTAGTTTCCGGGTCGGCTACACCTTC CSASFRVGYTF TRBJ1-2 - - TRBV20-1
TGTGCCAGCAGGGGCATAGGGGGAGGGGGCAATCAGCCCCAGCATTTT CASRGIGGGGNQPQHF TRBJ1-5 - - TRBV6-2/TRBV6-3
TGTGCCAGCACTTTCGGACGGTCCTCTGGAAACACCATATATTTT CASTFGRSSGNTIYF TRBJ1-3 - - TRBV2
TGTGCCAGCTCACCACTAAGTCAAGAGACCCAGTACTTC CASSPLSQETQYF TRBJ2-5 - - TRBV18
TGTGCCAGTAGTAGGGACAGGGGCCAATTGAACACCGGGGAGCTGTTTTTT CASSRDRGQLNTGELFF TRBJ2-2 TRBD1 - TRBV19
TGTGCCAGCAGCCCCTCCGGGACTATCTACGAGCAGTACTTC CASSPSGTIYEQYF TRBJ2-7 TRBD2 - TRBV28
TGTGCCAGCAGCGAGGGACAGGGTGAGTACGAGCAGTACTTC CASSEGQGEYEQYF TRBJ2-7 TRBD1 - TRBV28
TGTGCCAGCAGTCTCATGCTAGCGGGGGGTGAGCAGTTCTTC CASSLMLAGGEQFF TRBJ2-1 TRBD2 - TRBV6-1
TGTGCCAGCAGGAACAGGGGTAGTCCAACCTACAATGAGCAGTTCTTC CASRNRGSPTYNEQFF TRBJ2-1 TRBD1 - TRBV25-1
TGCGCCAGCAGCTGGGGACTAGCGGGAGAATCTGAGGGGCAGTACTTC CASSWGLAGESEGQYF TRBJ2-7 TRBD2 - TRBV5-1
TGTGCCAGCAGTGCTCCCCTGGGACAGAGAACTAACTATGGCTACACCTTC CASSAPLGQRTNYGYTF TRBJ1-2 TRBD1 - TRBV6-1
TGTGCCAGCAGTTTGGCCAGCTCTTTACAGCCCCAGCATTTT CASSLASSLQPQHF TRBJ1-5 - few TRBV27
TGTGCCACCAGCAGGACGGTAGGCCGTGACGAGCAGTACTTC CATSRTVGRDEQYF TRBJ2-7 - - TRBV15
TGTGCCAGCAGTTACCGGTGGCAACTGAACACTGAAGCTTTCTTT CASSYRWQLNTEAFF TRBJ1-1 - - TRBV6-5
TGTGCCAGCACCAAACAGGGGGCGACTCAGCCCCAGCATTTT CASTKQGATQPQHF TRBJ1-5 TRBD1 - TRBV6-1
TGTGCCACCAGCAGAGATCATGTGACAGGCAACTATGGCTACACCTTC CATSRDHVTGNYGYTF TRBJ1-2 - - TRBV15
TGCAGCGCCACAGGGGACGGCAATCAGCCCCAGCATTTT CSATGDGNQPQHF TRBJ1-5 TRBD1 - TRBV20-1
TGTGCCAGCAGTCGAAGACCGAATCTAGGGCGATCAGGACCCCAGCATTTT CASSRRPNLGRSGPQHF TRBJ1-5 - once TRBV12-3/TRBV12-4
TGTGCCAGCAGCTTAGGGTCTGCAGATACGCAGTATTTT CASSLGSADTQYF TRBJ2-3 - - TRBV7-2
TGCGCCAGCAGCCAAGATGGGGCCGGGGAGCTGTTTTTT CASSQDGAGELFF TRBJ2-2 - - TRBV4-3
TGTGCCAGCAGTTACCTAGACAGGGTCGGAAACACCATATATTTT CASSYLDRVGNTIYF TRBJ1-3 TRBD1 - TRBV12-3/TRBV12-4
TGTGCCAGCAGTTTATATGGCGGGGACTTCACAGATACGCAGTATTTT CASSLYGGDFTDTQYF TRBJ2-3 - - TRBV28
TGTGCCAGCAGTCCACGGACTAGCGGGAGCGTCTACGAGCAGTACTTC CASSPRTSGSVYEQYF TRBJ2-7 TRBD2 few TRBV12-3/TRBV12-4
TGTGCCAGCAGCTTATGGCAGGGTTTTATGGGTCCCAAACGGAACATTCAGTACTTC CASSLWQGFMGPKRNIQYF TRBJ2-4 - - TRBV12-3/TRBV12-4
TGTGCCATCAGTGAGACGAGGGGCCAGAACACTGAAGCTTTCTTT CAISETRGQNTEAFF TRBJ1-1 - few TRBV10-3
TGTGCCACCAGCAGACCTAAACAGGGGGGCACTGAAGCTTTCTTT CATSRPKQGGTEAFF TRBJ1-1 TRBD1 few TRBV15
TGTGCCAGCAGCCGCTACGTGGCACTAGCGGGAGATACGCAGTATTTT CASSRYVALAGDTQYF TRBJ2-3 TRBD2 - TRBV11-3
TGTGCCAGCAGTTCGAGGCAAGGTACGCAGTATTTT CASSSRQGTQYF TRBJ2-3 - once TRBV28
TGTGCCAGCAGCTTAGGAGGGGCCAACTACGAGCAGTACTTC CASSLGGANYEQYF TRBJ2-7 - - TRBV11-3
TGTGCCAGCAGCTGGGAGCGGGAGCCTCACTACGAGCAGTACTTC CASSWEREPHYEQYF TRBJ2-7 TRBD2 few TRBV11-2
TGTGCCAGCAGCTTACAGCGGGGAAGGGGGGGCGAGCAGTACTTC CASSLQRGRGGEQYF TRBJ2-7 - - TRBV7-2
TGCGCCAGCAGTGAGGCCCGCCGGGCGGAGACCCAGTACTTC CASSEARRAETQYF TRBJ2-5 - - TRBV10-1
TGTGCCAGCAGTTGGGATCGCAGGGGGCAACAGCCCCAGCATTTT CASSWDRRGQQPQHF TRBJ1-5 TRBD1 - TRBV28
TGTGCCAGCAGTGAAGGTCGGTACAGCAATGAAAAACTGTTTTTT CASSEGRYSNEKLFF TRBJ1-4 - - TRBV6-1